This T cell receptor (beta chain) comes out of a study of CD8 T cells in Susac syndrome. After extraction with the RNeasy kit, about 0.45 to 1 ug of the RNA was reverse transcribed using random hexamers. TCRdb reprocessed the immunoSEQ multiplex PCR reads with MiXCR, giving one entry per CDR3 protein. The repertoire holds approximately 230,000 distinct CDR3 sequences, 80% to 95% seen once, with around 0.07% in the top ten. CDR1 and CDR2 from the germline V gene are SNHLY and FYNNEI. The CDR3 contains 15 residues. Deletions cut 6 bases from V and 7 bases from J, with 19 bases between. The chain employs TRBV2 and TRBJ2-1, with a weak D call TRBD2 (6 bases). The specimen was CD4+ T cells from PBMCs. The receptor was isolated from a human donor with multiple sclerosis. CDR3 nucleotides: TGTGCCAGCAGCCCGGGCGGGGATCGGGGAAATGAGCAGTTCTTC. This sequence encodes CASSPGGDRGNEQFF.